This T cell receptor (beta chain) was captured by sequencing in a study of cytomegalovirus exposure and HLA in healthy donors. Data came from immunoSEQ multiplex PCR; TCRdb stores just in-frame clones and leaves some out. The sample has roughly 120,000 clones, approximately 88% seen once; the top ten hold more than 1.5%. J lost 4 bases, V lost 3 bases, and 6 bases had no gene match. CDR1 and CDR2 from the germline V gene are WNHNN and SYGVQD (reference sequence). The CDR3 totals 15 residues. Sample: PBMCs. The V and J genes are TRBV10-1 and TRBJ2-1; 7 positions match TRBD2. The clonotype comes from a man aged 18 to 30 in good health and CMV-seronegative. CDR3 loop: CASSDGTTLYNEQFF. The CDR3 nucleotides read TGCGCCAGCAGTGATGGGACTACCTTATACAATGAGCAGTTCTTC.